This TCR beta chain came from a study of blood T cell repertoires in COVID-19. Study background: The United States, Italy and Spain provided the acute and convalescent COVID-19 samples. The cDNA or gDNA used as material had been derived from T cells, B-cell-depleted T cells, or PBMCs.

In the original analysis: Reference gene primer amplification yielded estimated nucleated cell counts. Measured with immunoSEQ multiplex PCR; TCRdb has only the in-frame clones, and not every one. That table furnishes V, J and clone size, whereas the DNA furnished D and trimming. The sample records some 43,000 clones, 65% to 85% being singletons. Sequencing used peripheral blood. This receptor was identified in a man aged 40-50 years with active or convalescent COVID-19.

The CDR3 DNA sequence: TGTGCCAGCAGCGCCCCGAGCTCGCGTCGGACTTATGGCTACACCTTC. It specifies CASSAPSSRRTYGYTF. This chain links TRBV3-1 (or the pseudogene TRBV3-2) with TRBJ1-2; the D is unclear. Trimming left V 5 bases short and J 5 bases short, with 21 bases between. Germline CDR1 and CDR2: LGHDT and YNNKEL (reference sequence). The CDR3 covers 16 residues.